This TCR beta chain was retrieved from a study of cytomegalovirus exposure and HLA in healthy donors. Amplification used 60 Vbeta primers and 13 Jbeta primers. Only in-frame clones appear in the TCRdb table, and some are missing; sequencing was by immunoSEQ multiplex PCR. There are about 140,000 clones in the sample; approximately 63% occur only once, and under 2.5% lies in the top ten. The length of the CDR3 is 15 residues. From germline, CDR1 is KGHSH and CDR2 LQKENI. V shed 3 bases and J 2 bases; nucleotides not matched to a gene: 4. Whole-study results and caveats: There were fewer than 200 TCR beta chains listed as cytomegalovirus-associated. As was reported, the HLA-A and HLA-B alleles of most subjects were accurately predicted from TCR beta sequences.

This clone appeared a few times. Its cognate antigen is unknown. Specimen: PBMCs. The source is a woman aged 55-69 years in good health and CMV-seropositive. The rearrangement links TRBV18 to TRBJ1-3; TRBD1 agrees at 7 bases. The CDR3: CASSPGQAAGNTIYF. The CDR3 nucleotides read TGTGCCAGCTCACCCGGACAGGCAGCTGGAAACACCATATATTTT.